The 31 T cell receptor beta chains below come from one sample, sequenced in a study of blood T cell repertoires in COVID-19. Profiling relied on immunoSEQ multiplex PCR, and the TCRdb table lists in-frame clones only, not all of them. Of fewer than 350,000 clones listed, 90% are singletons. Sequences were obtained from peripheral blood. The source of these receptors is a woman aged 25 to 45 with COVID-19, enrolled during active disease.

This clone showed up just once. The chain is built from TRBV10-3 and TRBJ2-7; TRBD2 matches at 8 bases. Germline V lookup: CDR1 ENHRY, CDR2 SYGVKD. V gave up 6 bases and J gave up 3 bases; unmatched junction bases: 13. The CDR3 is 16 residues long. The CDR3 here is CAISRKSGGELYEQYF. CDR3 in DNA: TGTGCCATCAGCCGTAAGAGCGGGGGTGAACTCTACGAGCAGTACTTC.

The sample holds one count of this clone. The chain uses TRBV4-2 and TRBJ1-3, with D maybe TRBD1 (5 bases). V was clipped by 0 bases and J by 0 bases, with 12 bases between them. Germline-derived CDR1 and CDR2 are LGHNA and YNFKEQ. This CDR3 region has 17 residues. The CDR3 region has the DNA TGTGCCAGCAGCCAAGATGGGGCAGGGCGCTCTGGAAACACCATATATTTT. Its protein product is CASSQDGAGRSGNTIYF.

This clone appeared a single time. The genes are TRBV5-5 and TRBJ2-7; 10 bases are shared with TRBD1. Trimming removed 5 bases from V and 2 bases from J; junction bases left unmatched: 10. Germline loops: CDR1 SGHKS, CDR2 YYEKEE (reference sequence). This CDR3 comprises 16 residues. The CDR3 sequence is CASSFSGTGATYEQYF. The DNA of the CDR3 is TGTGCCAGCAGTTTCTCCGGGACAGGGGCGACCTACGAGCAGTACTTC.

V and J are TRBV23-1 and TRBJ2-2; D is unclear. TRBV23-1 is given ORF status, its function remaining uncertain. V was shortened by 6 bases and J by 0 bases, with 5 bases between the two germline ends. CDR3 length: 13 amino acids. The CDR3 loop is CASSRSNTGELFF. DNA for the CDR3: TGCGCCAGCAGCCGTTCGAACACCGGGGAGCTGTTTTTT.

The CDR3 loop reads CASSFGGAATDTQYF. The CDR3 DNA sequence: TGTGCCAGCAGCTTTGGGGGCGCAGCAACAGATACGCAGTATTTT. The rearrangement uses TRBV7-6 and TRBJ2-3; TRBD1 might be the D (6 bases). The CDR3 has 15 residues. In germline, CDR1 is SGHVS, CDR2 FNYEAQ. V was shortened by 3 bases and J by 3 bases, with 13 bases between the two germline ends.

CDR3 residues: CASSESGTGVRETQYF. The CDR3 DNA follows: TGCGCCAGCAGTGAGTCGGGAACCGGGGTACGCGAGACCCAGTACTTC. The V and J genes are TRBV10-1 and TRBJ2-5, with D possibly matching TRBD2 (5 bases). Germline V gene data show CDR1 as WNHNN and CDR2 as SYGVQD (reference sequence). V shed 0 bases and J shed 5 bases, with 16 bases lying between them. The CDR3 extends over 16 amino acids.

The CDR3 nucleotides are TGTGCCAGCAGTTACGAGAGCTCCTACGAGCAGTACTTC. Its protein is CASSYESSYEQYF. This rearrangement joins TRBV6-6 to TRBJ2-7; no reliable D call. CDR3 length: 13 amino acids. The germline V gene has CDR1 MNHNY and CDR2 SVGAGI (reference sequence). Deletions cut 2 bases from V and 0 bases from J, with 5 bases between.

The chain carries TRBV10-3 and TRBJ2-7, with D possibly TRBD1 on 5 matching bases. V was shortened by 6 bases and J by 5 bases, with 11 bases between the two germline ends. The CDR3 is made up of 12 amino acids. In germline, CDR1 is ENHRY, CDR2 SYGVKD. DNA for the CDR3: TGTGCCATCAGCCTCCAGGGAAACGAGCAGTACTTC. This codes for CAISLQGNEQYF.

CDR3 DNA: TGTGCCAGCAGCTTAGGGCTAGCGGCTGCTGAAGCGCAGTATTTT. Its translation: CASSLGLAAAEAQYF. The genes are TRBV7-2 and TRBJ2-3; 7 bases match TRBD2. Trimming cost V 1 base and J 10 bases; bases outside gene matches: 11. Germline V lookup: CDR1 SGHTA, CDR2 FQGNSA. The CDR3 loop spans 15 amino acids.

Only a few counts were recorded for this clone. The V call is TRBV4-2, the J call TRBJ2-3; possibly TRBD1 for D (5 bases). V was clipped by 0 bases and J by 3 bases, with 13 bases between them. Germline V gene data show CDR1 as LGHNA and CDR2 as YNFKEQ. The CDR3 spans 16 residues. This CDR3 is CASSQERRGRTDTQYF. CDR3 DNA sequence: TGTGCCAGCAGCCAAGAAAGAAGGGGTAGGACAGATACGCAGTATTTT.

Of note for this clone: One end of the junction varies from germline; a read error may be responsible. The chain is built from TRBV7-3 and TRBJ2-1; 8 bases match TRBD2. The CDR3 contains 15 residues. CDR1 is SGHTA and CDR2 is FQGTGA in the germline V gene. As DNA, the CDR3 is TGTGCCAGCAGCCTGACCAGCGGGAGCTACCATGAGCAGTTCTTC. This encodes CASSLTSGSYHEQFF.

J is TRBJ2-2 and V is TRBV19, with no clear D. Germline-derived CDR1 and CDR2 are LNHDA and SQIVND (reference sequence). The CDR3 is 13 amino acids. The V end lost 1 base, the J end lost 4 bases, and 4 bases lay between the germline ends. In nucleotides, the CDR3 is TGTGCCAGTAGTATAGCCCTCACCGGGGAGCTGTTTTTT. Amino acid sequence: CASSIALTGELFF.

This sequence joins TRBV28 and TRBJ1-2; D is possibly TRBD1 (5 bases). The CDR3 spans 12 residues. Germline-derived CDR1 and CDR2 are MDHEN and SYDVKM. V was shortened by 4 bases and J by 8 bases, with 11 bases between the two germline ends. CDR3 bases: TGTGCCAGCAGTTCCCAGGGTCGGGGCTACACCTTC. This encodes CASSSQGRGYTF.

V gene TRBV5-1 combines with J gene TRBJ1-4; TRBD1 aligns across 8 bases. Germline V gene data show CDR1 as SGHRS and CDR2 as YFSETQ. This CDR3 comprises 17 residues. V was pared by 0 bases and J by 3 bases, with 7 bases of the junction left unmatched. CDR3 sequence (DNA): TGCGCCAGCAGCTTGGGTCCCGGGACAGGCCCTAATGAAAAACTGTTTTTT. Its translation: CASSLGPGTGPNEKLFF.

This clone was recorded once. This chain uses TRBV6-5 with TRBJ1-2, with 8 bases aligning to TRBD1. V trimming: 2 bases; J trimming: 7 bases; junction bases outside the gene matches: 3. From germline, CDR1 is MNHEY and CDR2 SVGAGI. The CDR3 consists of 13 residues. Written as DNA, the CDR3 is TGTGCCAGCAGTTACCAGGGGGCGGGTGGCTACACCTTC. As protein: CASSYQGAGGYTF.

This clone was seen only a few times. The rearrangement links TRBV9 to TRBJ1-6; D unclear. V shed 2 bases and J shed 8 bases, with 8 bases lying between them. Germline V gives CDR1 SGDLS, CDR2 YYNGEE. The CDR3 has 13 residues. Written as DNA, the CDR3 is TGTGCCAGCAGCGTTCGAGGGCATTCACCCCTCCACTTT. Amino acids: CASSVRGHSPLHF.

The rearrangement joins TRBV19 to TRBJ1-1; D perhaps matches TRBD1 (5 bases). The length of the CDR3 is 13 residues. With 6 bases removed from V and 3 bases from J, the gap between germline ends came to 11 bases. Germline CDR1 and CDR2: LNHDA and SQIVND (reference sequence). The CDR3 DNA reads TGTGCCAGTAGCTCGGGGGAGTACACTGAAGCTTTCTTT. This translates into CASSSGEYTEAFF. Looking up the rest from reference TRBV19 and TRBJ1-1 gives the full variable domain: DGGITQSPKYLFRKEGQNVTLSCEQNLNHDAMYWYRQDPGQGLRLIYYSQIVNDFQKGDIAEGYSVSREKKESFPLTVTSAQKNPTAFYLCASSSGEYTEAFFGQGTRLTVV.

V is TRBV7-2 and J is TRBJ2-2, with D tentatively TRBD2 (5 bases). V lost 5 bases and J 8 bases, leaving 18 bases between the germline ends. CDR1 and CDR2 from the germline V gene are SGHTA and FQGNSA. The CDR3 is 15 residues long. The CDR3 nucleotides read TGTGCCAGCAGCACACTCCCTAGCCCCCCGGGGGAGCTGTTTTTT. This gives the protein CASSTLPSPPGELFF.

This chain joins TRBV19 and TRBJ1-1; 7 nucleotides agree with TRBD1. CDR3 length: 17 amino acids. V gave up 5 bases and J gave up 0 bases; unmatched junction bases: 12. The germline V gene encodes CDR1 LNHDA and CDR2 SQIVND (reference sequence). The CDR3 DNA reads TGTGCCAGTAGTCCATCGTTCCAGACAGGGTTGAACACTGAAGCTTTCTTT. This encodes CASSPSFQTGLNTEAFF. Filled out from reference TRBV19 and TRBJ1-1, the complete variable domain reads DGGITQSPKYLFRKEGQNVTLSCEQNLNHDAMYWYRQDPGQGLRLIYYSQIVNDFQKGDIAEGYSVSREKKESFPLTVTSAQKNPTAFYLCASSPSFQTGLNTEAFFGQGTRLTVV.

CDR3 region: CARRGTGYTDTQYF. The CDR3 nucleotides are TGTGCCAGAAGGGGGACAGGGTACACAGATACGCAGTATTTT. This chain uses TRBV2 with TRBJ2-3; 9 bases line up with TRBD1. The CDR3 contains 14 residues. V lost 9 bases, J lost 2 bases, and 6 bases stayed unmatched. CDR1 is SNHLY and CDR2 is FYNNEI in the germline V gene.

This chain connects TRBV5-6 to TRBJ2-1; D possibly corresponds to TRBD2 (6 bases). CDR1 is SGHDT and CDR2 is YYEEEE in the germline V gene. V was cut by 2 bases and J by 2 bases, with 8 bases left in between. This CDR3 has 14 amino acids. Here the CDR3 DNA reads TGTGCCAGCAGCTTCCTAGCGACCTACAATGAGCAGTTCTTC. Its translation is CASSFLATYNEQFF.

The chain is built from TRBV5-1 and TRBJ1-3; 10 bases match TRBD1. This CDR3 has 18 amino acids. From germline, CDR1 is SGHRS and CDR2 YFSETQ. The V segment lost 2 bases and the J segment 3 bases; nucleotides outside the gene matches: 11. The CDR3 sequence is CASSFLPVTGGFGNTIYF. The CDR3 coding sequence is TGCGCCAGCAGCTTCCTACCGGTGACAGGGGGCTTTGGAAACACCATATATTTT.

The chain links TRBV14 to TRBJ1-6; 7 bases are a match to TRBD1. V shed 2 bases, J shed 8 bases, and the junction held 0 bases outside the gene matches. The CDR3 consists of 13 residues. Looked up from germline, CDR1 is SGHDN and CDR2 is FVKESK. The CDR3 reads CASSQQGDSPLHF. DNA of the CDR3: TGTGCCAGCAGCCAACAGGGGGATTCACCCCTCCACTTT.

A single count supports this clone. This rearrangement joins TRBV5-4 to TRBJ2-3; maybe TRBD1 (6 bases). The germline V and J ends were trimmed by 4 bases and 3 bases, with 12 bases remaining between them. The CDR3 runs to 14 residues. The germline gives CDR1 SGHNT, CDR2 YYREEE (reference sequence). In DNA, the CDR3 is TGTGCCAGCAGCGAGGACAGAAATACAGATACGCAGTATTTT. Encoded protein: CASSEDRNTDTQYF.

This clone was observed a handful of times. The V and J genes are TRBV6-5 and TRBJ1-5, with 9 bases lining up with TRBD1. The V gene's germline CDR1 is MNHEY and CDR2 SVGAGI. With 4 bases clipped from V and 7 bases from J, the junction kept 5 bases outside the gene matches. This CDR3 is 14 amino acids long. CDR3 coding DNA: TGTGCCAGCAGTTGGGGACAGGGCAGGCAGCCCCAGCATTTT. It translates to CASSWGQGRQPQHF.

The chain uses TRBV5-4 and TRBJ1-1; D is perhaps TRBD1 (6 bases). CDR3 length: 14 amino acids. V lost 5 bases, J lost 5 bases, and 16 bases lay in between. Germline lookup yields CDR1 SGHNT and CDR2 YYREEE (reference sequence). The CDR3 reads CASRARQGNTEAFF. The CDR3 DNA reads TGTGCCAGCAGGGCGAGGCAGGGGAATACTGAAGCTTTCTTT. Filled out from reference TRBV5-4 and TRBJ1-1, the complete variable domain reads ETGVTQSPTHLIKTRGQQVTLRCSSQSGHNTVSWYQQALGQGPQFIFQYYREEENGRGNFPPRFSGLQFPNYSSELNVNALELDDSALYLCASRARQGNTEAFFGQGTRLTVV.

This chain uses TRBV28 with TRBJ1-2, with 10 bases identical to TRBD1. The trim removed 5 bases at V and 4 bases at J, leaving 7 bases unmatched. The CDR3 is 15 amino acids. Germline lookup yields CDR1 MDHEN and CDR2 SYDVKM. The CDR3 DNA reads TGTGCCAGCAGTCCCGGGACAGGGGCTGTCTATGGCTACACCTTC. Translated: CASSPGTGAVYGYTF.

V and J are TRBV11-2 and TRBJ2-2; 9 bases are a match to TRBD1. Germline assignment: CDR1 SGHAT and CDR2 FQNNGV. CDR3 size: 18 residues. V lost 0 bases, J lost 5 bases, and 10 bases stayed unmatched. CDR3 bases: TGTGCCAGCAGCTTAGATCGACCCGGGACAGGGAGAACCGGGGAGCTGTTTTTT. Its protein is CASSLDRPGTGRTGELFF.

The rearrangement uses TRBV7-8 and TRBJ2-2; TRBD2 is a possible D gene (5 bases). CDR1 and CDR2 from the germline V gene are SGHVS and FQNEAQ. This CDR3 region has 15 residues. V was cut by 2 bases and J by 4 bases, with 11 bases left in between. CDR3 DNA sequence: TGTGCCAGCAGCTTACAAACTAGTGTCACCGGGGAGCTGTTTTTT. Its protein is CASSLQTSVTGELFF.

V usage is TRBV5-1 and J usage is TRBJ1-1; D gene ambiguous. V shed 0 bases and J shed 0 bases, with 9 bases lying between them. The CDR3 extends over 15 amino acids. The germline CDR1 and CDR2 sequences are SGHRS and YFSETQ. The CDR3 nucleotides read TGCGCCAGCAGCTTGGGTGGCAGTTTGAACACTGAAGCTTTCTTT. Translated, it gives CASSLGGSLNTEAFF. The variable domain in full, completed from reference TRBV5-1 and TRBJ1-1, reads KAGVTQTPRYLIKTRGQQVTLSCSPISGHRSVSWYQQTPGQGLQFLFEYFSETQRNKGNFPGRFSGRQFSNSRSEMNVSTLELGDSALYLCASSLGGSLNTEAFFGQGTRLTVV.

The chain combines TRBV7-9 with TRBJ2-1; perhaps TRBD2 as D (5 bases). V lost 3 bases to trimming and J lost 4 bases, with 13 bases between them. The CDR3 totals 15 residues. In germline, CDR1 is SEHNR, CDR2 FQNEAQ (reference sequence). DNA for the CDR3: TGTGCCAGCAGCTTCACGGAGGCAGCTTACAATGAGCAGTTCTTC. It yields the protein CASSFTEAAYNEQFF.